This TCR beta chain is drawn from a study of T cell repertoires in cytomegalovirus infection. Study at large: Public signatures in TCR beta pointed to CMV infection and matching HLA type.

Using its own MiXCR run on the reads, TCRdb lists one record per CDR3 protein. Altogether around 100,000 distinct CDR3 sequences are present, 10% being singletons, with the ten largest covering approximately 33%. The CDR3 spans 18 residues. Germline assignment: CDR1 MNHEY and CDR2 SVGEGT. V was pared by 7 bases and J by 0 bases, with 13 bases of the junction left unmatched. This clonotype was recorded a few times. The target antigen is unknown. Study-wide points: There were HLA-C-restricted CMV-specific TCR beta clonotypes dominating the ex vivo response. Adding up the frequency of public TCR beta families identified people who carried CMV plus the relevant HLA.

The source material was PBMCs, sequenced either directly or after in vitro stimulation (not recorded which). This TCR was sampled from a human donor in good health (CMV status not recorded). Some clones in this sample may be carry-over from other donors' samples. V usage is TRBV6-2 or TRBV6-3 and J usage is TRBJ1-4; 8 positions match TRBD1. The CDR3 loop is CASTSDRVGPATNEKLFF. The CDR3 DNA sequence: TGTGCCAGCACCTCGGACAGGGTCGGTCCAGCAACTAATGAAAAACTGTTTTTT.